These 23 T cell receptor beta chains originate from one sample sequenced in a study of blood T cell repertoires in COVID-19. The assay was immunoSEQ multiplex PCR, and TCRdb's table has in-frame clones only and misses some. The sample lists about 180,000 clones; around 74% were seen once. Sequenced: peripheral blood. Receptors originate from a woman aged 60-70 years with COVID-19, enrolled during active disease.

The CDR3 spells CASRPRLVLFF. Here the CDR3 DNA reads TGTGCCAGCAGGCCCCGGTTGGTATTGTTTTTT. This chain connects TRBV9 to TRBJ1-4; no clear D. This CDR3 region has 11 residues. The germline gives CDR1 SGDLS, CDR2 YYNGEE. Deletions cut 5 bases from V and 15 bases from J, with 14 bases between.

This chain joins TRBV28 and TRBJ1-3, with D hard to call. The V gene lost 3 bases and the J gene lost 5 bases, with 14 bases spanning the gap. CDR3 length: 15 residues. CDR1 is MDHEN, CDR2 SYDVKM, per germline. CDR3 nucleotide sequence: TGTGCCAGCAGTTTTTCAGACACGGATCGAAACACCATATATTTT. It is translated as CASSFSDTDRNTIYF.

A few counts support this clone. The chain couples TRBV7-2 to TRBJ2-4; D gene unclear. The CDR3 is 14 residues long. V lost 3 bases and J lost 4, with 10 bases in between. Germline V lookup: CDR1 SGHTA, CDR2 FQGNSA. The chain's CDR3 is CASSFSRGKNIQYF. CDR3 nucleotide sequence: TGTGCCAGCAGCTTTTCTAGAGGAAAAAACATTCAGTACTTC.

The V call is TRBV27, the J call TRBJ2-7; TRBD1 agrees at 9 bases. The J segment lost 2 bases and the V segment lost 6 bases, leaving 5 bases of the junction unmatched. Looked up from germline, CDR1 is MNHEY and CDR2 is SMNVEV (reference sequence). The CDR3 consists of 14 residues. The CDR3 reads CASRGTGIPYEQYV. CDR3 sequence (DNA): TGTGCCAGCAGGGGGACAGGGATCCCCTACGAGCAGTACGTC.

The rearrangement uses TRBV27 and TRBJ2-3, with 13 nucleotides matching TRBD2. Germline CDR1 is MNHEY and CDR2 is SMNVEV (reference sequence). The trim removed 10 bases at V and 4 bases at J, leaving 20 bases unmatched. The length of the CDR3 is 19 residues. This CDR3 reads CATSNPKRTSGGTADTQYF. The DNA for the CDR3 is TGTGCCACCTCAAACCCCAAGAGGACTAGCGGGGGTACGGCAGATACGCAGTATTTT.

In this sample, this clone turned up a few times. The gene calls are TRBV3-1 (or the pseudogene TRBV3-2) and TRBJ2-7, with 10 nucleotides matching TRBD2. V dropped 1 base and J dropped 5; count of bases not matched to a gene: 2. Germline lookup yields CDR1 LGHDT and CDR2 YNNKEL (reference sequence). This CDR3 comprises 14 residues. This CDR3 is CASSQGLAGNEQYF. The DNA of the CDR3 is TGTGCCAGCAGCCAAGGACTAGCGGGTAACGAGCAGTACTTC.

This chain links TRBV7-2 with TRBJ2-3, with D unclear. The CDR3 loop spans 14 amino acids. Germline CDR1 SGHTA, CDR2 FQGNSA. Trimming removed 4 bases from V and 3 bases from J, with 11 bases in between. The CDR3 reads CASSYDSRTDTQYF. CDR3 in DNA: TGTGCCAGCAGCTATGACTCGAGGACAGATACGCAGTATTTT.

This rearrangement joins TRBV10-3 to TRBJ2-7; the match to TRBD1 covers 10 bases. Germline CDR1 and CDR2: ENHRY and SYGVKD. The CDR3 extends over 14 amino acids. The V and J ends lost 7 bases and 7 bases, in that order; junction bases with no gene match: 10. CDR3 protein: CAIMKRQGAEEQYF. The CDR3, as DNA: TGTGCCATCATGAAACGACAGGGGGCGGAAGAGCAGTACTTC.

The rearrangement links TRBV6-4 to TRBJ2-5; TRBD1 might be the D (7 bases). Trimming stripped 4 bases from V and 6 bases from J, with 15 bases between. The CDR3 is made up of 14 amino acids. Germline V CDR1 and CDR2: MRHNA, SNTAGT. The CDR3 protein is CASSVDREAKTQYF. CDR3 sequence (DNA): TGTGCCAGCAGTGTCGACAGGGAGGCAAAGACCCAGTACTTC.

V gene TRBV27 combines with J gene TRBJ1-6; D is unresolved. Germline CDR1 is MNHEY and CDR2 is SMNVEV (reference sequence). This CDR3 is 14 amino acids long. Trimming pared 3 bases from V and 4 bases from J, leaving 7 bases between. This CDR3 is CASSLSGYNSPLHF. Here the CDR3 DNA reads TGTGCCAGCAGTTTGTCGGGTTATAATTCACCCCTCCACTTT.

V and J are TRBV11-2 and TRBJ1-4, with a possible D match to TRBD1 (6 bases). The V end was cut by 6 bases, the J end by 8 bases, with 19 bases between. The CDR3 totals 15 residues. Germline CDR1 SGHAT, CDR2 FQNNGV. The CDR3 region is CASRGIGGLREKLFF. In DNA form, the CDR3 reads TGTGCCAGCAGGGGAATAGGGGGTCTCCGGGAAAAACTGTTTTTT.

The rearrangement uses TRBV5-5 and TRBJ1-1, with TRBD1 as a possible D gene (6 bases). V shed 2 bases and J shed 5 bases, with 13 bases lying between them. CDR1 is SGHKS and CDR2 is YYEKEE in the germline V gene (reference sequence). The length of the CDR3 is 14 residues. The CDR3 DNA follows: TGTGCCAGCAGCTTCTACTCTCAGGGGACTGAAGCTTTCTTT. It is translated as CASSFYSQGTEAFF.

The chain is built from TRBV18 and TRBJ2-4, with D tentatively TRBD1 (5 bases). This CDR3 has 18 amino acids. V lost 1 base, J lost 1 base, and 17 bases lay in between. CDR1 and CDR2 (germline): KGHSH, LQKENI. The CDR3 sequence is CASSPLAGRGAAKNIQYF. Here the CDR3 DNA reads TGTGCCAGCTCACCACTGGCAGGGCGAGGAGCGGCCAAAAACATTCAGTACTTC. Drawing the rest from reference TRBV18 and TRBJ2-4, the complete variable domain is NAGVMQNPRHLVRRRGQEARLRCSPMKGHSHVYWYRQLPEEGLKFMVYLQKENIIDESGMPKERFSAEFPKEGPSILRIQQVVRGDSAAYFCASSPLAGRGAAKNIQYFGAGTRLSVL.

This clone has a single count. In nucleotides, the CDR3 is TGTGCCAGCAGGTCCGGGACAGGAATTTCAACTAATGAAAAACTGTTTTTT. Its protein product is CASRSGTGISTNEKLFF. The gene calls are TRBV28 and TRBJ1-4, with TRBD1 matching 8 bases. Germline CDR1 MDHEN, CDR2 SYDVKM. CDR3 size: 17 residues. V shed 6 bases and J 0 bases; nucleotides not matched to a gene: 9. The full variable domain, with the rest looked up from reference TRBV28 and TRBJ1-4, is DVKVTQSSRYLVKRTGEKVFLECVQDMDHENMFWYRQDPGLGLRLIYFSYDVKMKEKGDIPEGYSVSREKKERFSLILESASTNQTSMYLCASRSGTGISTNEKLFFGSGTQLSVL.

In this sample, this clone turned up once. The J gene is TRBJ2-1, the V gene TRBV27; tentative D call: TRBD1 (6 bases). The CDR3 is 13 residues long. Per germline, CDR1 MNHEY and CDR2 SMNVEV (reference sequence). Deletions cut 5 bases from V and 7 bases from J, with 12 bases between. The DNA for the CDR3 is TGTGCCAGCAGTACAGGGTTTAGAAATGAGCAGTTCTTC. Its protein product is CASSTGFRNEQFF.

The sample holds a few counts of this clone. The rearrangement links TRBV7-9 to TRBJ2-5; D perhaps matches TRBD2 (6 bases). This CDR3 region has 14 residues. The germline V gene has CDR1 SEHNR and CDR2 FQNEAQ (reference sequence). V was shortened by 2 bases and J by 5 bases, with 12 bases between the two germline ends. In DNA form, the CDR3 reads TGTGCCAGCAGCTTACTCTCTGCGGGGGAGACCCAGTACTTC. As protein: CASSLLSAGETQYF.

The chain joins TRBV6-5 to TRBJ1-2; perhaps TRBD1 as D (6 bases). The CDR3 extends over 15 amino acids. Germline CDR1 MNHEY, CDR2 SVGAGI. V lost 6 bases and J 0 bases, leaving 14 bases between the germline ends. The CDR3 region has the DNA TGTGCCAGCAGCTTAACCGGGACACCTAACTATGGCTACACCTTC. Translating gives CASSLTGTPNYGYTF.

The chain has TRBV5-5 and TRBJ2-7; possibly TRBD1 for D (5 bases). V was cut by 4 bases and J by 3 bases, with 20 bases left in between. Germline assignment: CDR1 SGHKS and CDR2 YYEKEE (reference sequence). The CDR3 sequence is 16 residues long. CDR3 residues: CASSQGPSDSFYEQYF. CDR3 nucleotide sequence: TGTGCCAGCAGCCAAGGTCCGAGCGACAGCTTCTACGAGCAGTACTTC. The full variable domain, its missing parts supplied by reference TRBV5-5 and TRBJ2-7, is DAGVTQSPTHLIKTRGQQVTLRCSPISGHKSVSWYQQVLGQGPQFIFQYYEKEERGRGNFPDRFSARQFPNYSSELNVNALLLGDSALYLCASSQGPSDSFYEQYFGPGTRLTVT.

In its sample, this clone was seen a few times. The gene calls are TRBV7-3 and TRBJ2-2, with 7 bases aligning to TRBD1. Looked up from germline, CDR1 is SGHTA and CDR2 is FQGTGA. With V trimmed by 4 bases and J by 4 bases, 3 bases remained unmatched. The CDR3 has 14 residues. CDR3 DNA sequence: TGTGCCAGCAGCTCACAGGGGAGCACCGGGGAGCTGTTTTTT. Protein sequence: CASSSQGSTGELFF.

The V gene is TRBV7-9, the J gene TRBJ2-3; 9 bases map to TRBD2. The germline V gene has CDR1 SEHNR and CDR2 FQNEAQ (reference sequence). With V trimmed by 4 bases and J by 6 bases, 8 bases remained unmatched. This CDR3 has 15 amino acids. The CDR3 DNA is TGTGCCAGCAGCTCCCCGGGACTAGCAAGGGATACGCAGTATTTT. This encodes CASSSPGLARDTQYF.

The V call is TRBV4-1, the J call TRBJ1-1; D is unresolved. Germline V gene lookup returns CDR1 MGHRA and CDR2 YSYEKL. This CDR3 region has 16 residues. The V end was cut by 0 bases, the J end by 3 bases, with 14 bases between. The CDR3 DNA sequence: TGCGCCAGCAGCCAAGATTCGGCGGCAAGGCACACTGAAGCTTTCTTT. Amino acid sequence: CASSQDSAARHTEAFF.

The sample holds one count of this clone. The genes are TRBV30 and TRBJ1-1, with D possibly matching TRBD1 (6 bases). Per the germline V gene, CDR1 is GTSNPN and CDR2 is SVGIG (reference sequence). The V end was cut by 6 bases, the J end by 1 base, with 15 bases between. The CDR3 spans 14 residues. The CDR3 nucleotides read TGTGCCTGTACTACGGGACATGGGAACACTGAAGCTTTCTTT. Protein: CACTTGHGNTEAFF.

V gene TRBV2 combines with J gene TRBJ1-2, with D unclear. The CDR3 covers 13 residues. Trimming stripped 7 bases from V and 2 bases from J, with 11 bases between. Germline CDR1 SNHLY, CDR2 FYNNEI. Written as DNA, the CDR3 is TGTGCCAGCAAGGAGCCGTACAACTATGGCTACACCTTC. It translates to CASKEPYNYGYTF.